One sample yielded the 18 T cell receptor beta chains listed below, sequenced in a study of cytomegalovirus exposure and HLA in healthy donors. The PCR was carried out with 60 Vbeta primers and 13 Jbeta primers. The method was immunoSEQ multiplex PCR; TCRdb's version includes in-frame clones alone and lacks a portion of them. The sample lists 150,000 to 200,000 clones; more than 65% were seen once. Sequences were obtained from PBMCs. Receptor source: a woman in her forties in good health and CMV-seropositive.

As regards this clone: Since the CDR3 does not end with the conserved phenylalanine or tryptophan, this likely comes from a read error. The DNA is left out, because the CDR3 cannot be placed on it with certainty; the CDR3 is given as TCRdb lists it. This rearrangement joins TRBV7-9 to TRBJ1-1; the table's D call of TRBD1 was not tested on the DNA. The CDR3 adds up to 12 amino acids, both ends counted. Germline V lookup: CDR1 SEHNR, CDR2 FQNEAQ (reference sequence). Here the CDR3 reads CSSSQSAQGVIL.

The rearrangement links TRBV28 to TRBJ1-5; TRBD1 agrees at 7 bases. J was trimmed by 7 bases and V by 3 bases; bases with no gene match: 9. CDR3 size: 15 residues. The germline V gene has CDR1 MDHEN and CDR2 SYDVKM. The CDR3 sequence: CASSFKRGQGQPQHF. The DNA for the CDR3 is TGTGCCAGCAGTTTCAAGAGGGGGCAGGGGCAGCCCCAGCATTTT.

V and J are TRBV5-1 and TRBJ2-7; D might be TRBD2 (6 bases). CDR3 size: 14 residues. CDR1 is SGHRS and CDR2 is YFSETQ in the germline V gene. The germline V and J ends were trimmed by 4 bases and 3 bases, with 14 bases remaining between them. DNA of the CDR3: TGCGCCAGCAGCCCGTCACCGGGAGTCTACGAGCAGTACTTC. This gives the protein CASSPSPGVYEQYF.

The chain employs TRBV2 and TRBJ1-1, with a possible D match to TRBD1 (5 bases). The germline CDR1 and CDR2 sequences are SNHLY and FYNNEI. The CDR3 length is 15 residues. Between the trimmed V and J ends, which lost 2 bases and 4 bases, there was a span of 14 bases. The CDR3 loop reads CASSERRGSFTEAFF. CDR3 bases: TGTGCCAGCAGTGAAAGAAGGGGAAGTTTCACTGAAGCTTTCTTT.

In this sample, this clone turned up a few times. This CDR3 is CASSQVGGPNEKLFF. CDR3 in DNA: TGCGCCAGCAGCCAAGTCGGTGGGCCGAATGAAAAACTGTTTTTT. The rearrangement links TRBV4-1 to TRBJ1-4; no firm D call. Germline assignment: CDR1 MGHRA and CDR2 YSYEKL. This CDR3 region has 15 residues. V lost 1 base and J lost 5, with 11 bases in between.

This clone was detected only a few times. V is TRBV7-2 and J is TRBJ1-2; D gene ambiguous. The CDR3 consists of 14 residues. Trimming took off 3 bases at V and 1 base at J, with 9 bases between the two ends. Germline CDR1 SGHTA, CDR2 FQGNSA. The CDR3: CASSFQARNYGYTF. The DNA of the CDR3 is TGTGCCAGCAGCTTTCAGGCTCGTAACTATGGCTACACCTTC.

This chain connects TRBV6-5 to TRBJ1-3, with unresolved D. Per germline, CDR1 MNHEY and CDR2 SVGAGI. The CDR3 is 16 residues long. With 3 bases removed from V and 4 bases from J, the gap between germline ends came to 16 bases. The CDR3: CASSYHSPTIGNTIYF. CDR3 coding DNA: TGTGCCAGCAGTTATCACAGTCCTACCATCGGAAACACCATATATTTT.

The chain recombines TRBV28 with TRBJ2-7, with 9 bases lining up with TRBD1. V gave up 7 bases and J gave up 4 bases; unmatched junction bases: 8. Germline V gene lookup returns CDR1 MDHEN and CDR2 SYDVKM. The CDR3 runs 14 residues. Here the CDR3 DNA reads TGTGCCAGCACCCCCGGGACAGGGTTTTACGAGCAGTACTTC. This sequence encodes CASTPGTGFYEQYF. The full variable domain, completed using reference TRBV28 and TRBJ2-7, is DVKVTQSSRYLVKRTGEKVFLECVQDMDHENMFWYRQDPGLGLRLIYFSYDVKMKEKGDIPEGYSVSREKKERFSLILESASTNQTSMYLCASTPGTGFYEQYFGPGTRLTVT.

Only one count was recorded for this clone. This chain connects TRBV19 to TRBJ2-5, with D perhaps TRBD1 (6 bases). Near its end, the DNA agrees better with TRBJ2-7, so the J call may be wrong. The CDR3 covers 14 residues. Germline CDR1 LNHDA, CDR2 SQIVND (reference sequence). The CDR3 here is CASSIQGPSYEQYF. As DNA, the CDR3 is TGTGCCAGTAGTATACAGGGGCCTTCCTACGAGCAGTACTTC.

The chain is built from TRBV19 and TRBJ1-1, with a weak D call TRBD1 (5 bases). There are 13 residues in the CDR3. Germline CDR1 is LNHDA and CDR2 is SQIVND (reference sequence). V was pared by 6 bases and J by 1 base, with 9 bases between. Here the CDR3 DNA reads TGTGCCAGTAGAGGACACCCGAACACTGAAGCTTTCTTT. Translating gives CASRGHPNTEAFF.

A few counts support this clone. The rearrangement uses TRBV14 and TRBJ2-1, with D perhaps TRBD2 (6 bases). CDR1 is SGHDN, CDR2 FVKESK, per germline. Trimming pared 4 bases from V and 3 bases from J, leaving 16 bases between. The CDR3 is 16 amino acids. This CDR3 is CASSPYRDWIYNEQFF. The CDR3 DNA reads as TGTGCCAGCAGCCCTTACCGGGACTGGATCTACAATGAGCAGTTCTTC.

CDR3 loop: CASSLALGQGAYEQYF. CDR3 DNA: TGTGCCAGCAGCTTGGCTTTGGGCCAAGGGGCCTACGAGCAGTACTTC. The genes are TRBV5-6 and TRBJ2-7, with a possible D match to TRBD1 (5 bases). The CDR3 is 16 amino acids. The V gene lost 0 bases and the J gene lost 2 bases, with 15 bases spanning the gap. Looked up from germline, CDR1 is SGHDT and CDR2 is YYEEEE.

The gene calls are TRBV5-4 and TRBJ1-1; D may be TRBD1 (6 bases). V lost 4 bases, J lost 4 bases, and 17 bases lay in between. This CDR3 contains 15 residues. The germline gives CDR1 SGHNT, CDR2 YYREEE (reference sequence). CDR3 protein: CASSTGTLLGTEAFF. CDR3 coding DNA: TGTGCCAGCAGCACGGGGACACTGCTTGGCACTGAAGCTTTCTTT.

The V and J genes are TRBV15 and TRBJ1-1; a possible D gene is TRBD1 (5 bases). V was shortened by 3 bases and J by 1 base, with 6 bases between the two germline ends. The CDR3 length is 13 residues. Germline V gene sequence: CDR1 LNHNV, CDR2 YYDKDF (reference sequence). The CDR3 reads CATSRQGNTEAFF. In DNA form, the CDR3 reads TGTGCCACCAGCAGGCAGGGGAACACTGAAGCTTTCTTT. The entire variable domain, with the rest obtained from reference TRBV15 and TRBJ1-1, is as follows: DAMVIQNPRYQVTQFGKPVTLSCSQTLNHNVMYWYQQKSSQAPKLLFHYYDKDFNNEADTPDNFQSRRPNTSFCFLDIRSPGLGDTAMYLCATSRQGNTEAFFGQGTRLTVV.

The chain links TRBV11-2 to TRBJ2-3; 7 nucleotides align to TRBD1. Germline V gives CDR1 SGHAT, CDR2 FQNNGV. The CDR3 consists of 16 residues. With 6 bases clipped from V and 2 bases from J, the junction kept 11 bases outside the gene matches. The DNA of the CDR3 is TGTGCCAGCAGACACATCCGGGACAGACTCACAGATACGCAGTATTTT. Protein product: CASRHIRDRLTDTQYF.

A single count supports this clone. This chain connects TRBV27 to TRBJ1-2, with a tentative D call TRBD1 (6 bases). V dropped 3 bases and J dropped 4 bases, with 12 bases sitting between them. CDR3 length equals 14 residues. Germline assignment: CDR1 MNHEY and CDR2 SMNVEV (reference sequence). In DNA form, the CDR3 reads TGTGCCAGCAGTTTCCTAGGGGGGGCCTATGGCTACACCTTC. Translated, it gives CASSFLGGAYGYTF.

The V gene is TRBV7-9, the J gene TRBJ2-3, with no clear D. CDR3 length equals 13 residues. Germline CDR1 reads SEHNR; CDR2 reads FQNEAQ (reference sequence). V lost 6 bases to trimming and J lost 2 bases, with 9 bases between them. The CDR3 DNA reads TGTGCCAGCAGAAGACAAATCACAGATACGCAGTATTTT. This gives the protein CASRRQITDTQYF.

The rearrangement links TRBV6-5 to TRBJ1-4, with TRBD1 identical over 7 bases. The CDR3 contains 16 residues. Losses at the gene ends were 4 bases for V and 3 bases for J; bases not matched to a gene: 8. The germline V gene has CDR1 MNHEY and CDR2 SVGAGI. CDR3 protein: CASSFQGVGPNEKLFF. CDR3 DNA: TGTGCCAGCAGTTTTCAGGGGGTCGGGCCTAATGAAAAACTGTTTTTT.